The next 12 T cell receptor beta chains were all read from a single sample in a study of T cell responses to AZD1222 COVID-19 vaccine. TCRdb keeps only in-frame clones here, not all; method: immunoSEQ multiplex PCR. The repertoire includes tens of thousands of clones, roughly 86% of them detected once, and roughly 5% sits in the top ten. Source: peripheral blood, taken on day 0 of MenACWY control vaccination. Every receptor here comes from an adult in good health.

The chain carries TRBV6-5 and TRBJ1-4, with D possibly matching TRBD1 (5 bases). With 2 bases removed from V and 3 bases from J, the gap between germline ends came to 10 bases. Germline V gene data show CDR1 as MNHEY and CDR2 as SVGAGI. The CDR3 contains 15 residues. The CDR3 DNA follows: TGTGCCAGCAGTTACGTGAGGGGAGCTAATGAAAAACTGTTTTTT. Amino acid sequence: CASSYVRGANEKLFF.

The chain couples TRBV7-9 to TRBJ1-4; D is possibly TRBD1 (6 bases). Germline V gene data show CDR1 as SEHNR and CDR2 as FQNEAQ (reference sequence). CDR3 length equals 16 residues. Trimming pared 3 bases from V and 3 bases from J, leaving 14 bases between. The CDR3 DNA is TGTGCCAGCAGCTTTACGGGGAGGGGGTCTAATGAAAAACTGTTTTTT. Its protein is CASSFTGRGSNEKLFF.

The chain couples TRBV6-5 to TRBJ2-1; either TRBD1 or TRBD2 may supply D (5 bases each). Trimming cost V 6 bases and J 2 bases, with 14 bases left between them. Germline lookup yields CDR1 MNHEY and CDR2 SVGAGI. The CDR3 contains 15 residues. CDR3 residues: CASRSFGTTYNEQFF. The CDR3 DNA sequence: TGTGCCAGCAGGTCATTCGGGACCACCTACAATGAGCAGTTCTTC.

The V call is TRBV5-1, the J call TRBJ2-7, with 9 bases lining up with TRBD2. Per germline, CDR1 SGHRS and CDR2 YFSETQ. The CDR3 extends over 13 amino acids. V gave up 8 bases and J gave up 3 bases; unmatched junction bases: 6. In nucleotides, the CDR3 is TGCGCCAGTAAAGCGGGGGGAGGCTACGAGCAGTACTTC. Protein: CASKAGGGYEQYF.

The chain is built from TRBV29-1 and TRBJ2-5; possibly TRBD1 for D (6 bases). The CDR3 loop spans 14 amino acids. V lost 5 bases, J lost 6 bases, and 19 bases lay in between. The germline V gene has CDR1 SQVTM and CDR2 ANQGSEA. This CDR3 reads CSVSRTGGGQTQYF. CDR3 bases: TGCAGCGTTTCACGGACGGGTGGGGGCCAGACCCAGTACTTC.

J is TRBJ1-6 and V is TRBV12-5; 9 bases agree with TRBD1. Unmatched junction bases numbered 9, after V lost 3 bases and J lost 3 bases. This CDR3 contains 18 residues. Per the germline V gene, CDR1 is LGHNT and CDR2 is FRNRAP. CDR3 bases: TGTGCTAGTGGTTTAGGCACCTCGACAGGGGGCTATAATTCACCCCTCCACTTT. Translating gives CASGLGTSTGGYNSPLHF. Full variable domain (missing parts from reference TRBV12-5 and TRBJ1-6): DARVTQTPRHKVTEMGQEVTMRCQPILGHNTVFWYRQTMMQGLELLAYFRNRAPLDDSGMPKDRFSAEMPDATLATLKIQPSEPRDSAVYFCASGLGTSTGGYNSPLHFGNGTRLTVT.

This chain uses TRBV6-2 or TRBV6-3 with TRBJ1-1; D not certain. Germline V gene data show CDR1 as MNHEY and CDR2 as SVGEGT. CDR3 size: 11 residues. The V end was cut by 6 bases, the J end by 5 bases, with 7 bases between. CDR3 amino acids: CASSPGTEAFF. In DNA form, the CDR3 reads TGTGCCAGCAGCCCCGGGACTGAAGCTTTCTTT.

This chain links TRBV11-2 with TRBJ1-2, with TRBD1 identical over 9 bases. Germline-derived CDR1 and CDR2 are SGHAT and FQNNGV. The CDR3 contains 14 residues. With 5 bases clipped from V and 3 bases from J, the junction kept 4 bases outside the gene matches. The CDR3: CASSRQGGDYGYTF. The CDR3 DNA sequence: TGTGCCAGCAGCCGACAGGGGGGAGACTATGGCTACACCTTC.

The rearrangement links TRBV28 to TRBJ1-6, with D maybe TRBD1 (6 bases). The germline V gene has CDR1 MDHEN and CDR2 SYDVKM. The length of the CDR3 is 14 residues. The V and J ends lost 8 bases and 10 bases respectively, with 18 bases between them. CDR3 sequence reads: CASFPGAAASPLHF. The CDR3 nucleotides are TGTGCCAGCTTTCCAGGGGCAGCCGCGTCACCCCTCCACTTT.

The chain joins TRBV6-6 to TRBJ1-1, with D uncertain. V gave up 8 bases and J gave up 6 bases, with 16 bases separating them. Germline-derived CDR1 and CDR2 are MNHNY and SVGAGI (reference sequence). CDR3 size: 13 residues. The CDR3 bases are TGTGCCAGCGCCAGGTCGGGGTCCGCTGAAGCTTTCTTT. Its translation is CASARSGSAEAFF.

The rearrangement joins TRBV30 to TRBJ1-6; D is possibly TRBD1 (5 bases). The CDR3 is 16 residues long. Trimming shortened V by 0 bases and J by 7 bases, and 16 bases separated the two germline ends. Germline V lookup: CDR1 GTSNPN, CDR2 SVGIG (reference sequence). The CDR3 DNA is TGTGCCTGGAGTGTGCAGGGCAGATATCGGAATTCACCCCTCCACTTT. Translation gives CAWSVQGRYRNSPLHF. Complete variable domain (other parts from reference TRBV30 and TRBJ1-6): SQTIHQWPATLVQPVGSPLSLECTVEGTSNPNLYWYRQAAGRGLQLLFYSVGIGQISSEVPQNLSASRPQDRQFILSSKKLLLSDSGFYLCAWSVQGRYRNSPLHFGNGTRLTVT.

This chain links TRBV11-3 with TRBJ1-3, with TRBD1 matching over 7 bases. The CDR3 extends over 16 amino acids. With V trimmed by 5 bases and J by 0 bases, 7 bases remained unmatched. The germline V gene encodes CDR1 SGHNT and CDR2 YENEEA. The CDR3 reads CASSKSGQLSGNTIYF. CDR3 nucleotide sequence: TGTGCCAGCAGCAAGTCGGGACAGCTCTCTGGAAACACCATATATTTT.